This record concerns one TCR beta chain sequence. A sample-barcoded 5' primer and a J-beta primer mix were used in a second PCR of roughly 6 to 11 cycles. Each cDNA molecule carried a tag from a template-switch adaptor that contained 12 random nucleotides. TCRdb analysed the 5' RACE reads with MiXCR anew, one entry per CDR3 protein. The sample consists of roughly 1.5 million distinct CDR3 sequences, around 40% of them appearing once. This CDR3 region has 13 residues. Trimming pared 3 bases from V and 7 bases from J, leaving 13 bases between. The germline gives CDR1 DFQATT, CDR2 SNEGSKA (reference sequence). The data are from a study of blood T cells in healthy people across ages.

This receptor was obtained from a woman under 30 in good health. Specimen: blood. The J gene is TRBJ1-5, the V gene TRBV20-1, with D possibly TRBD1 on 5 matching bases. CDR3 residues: CSASRRGGQPQHF. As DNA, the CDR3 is TGCAGTGCTAGTAGACGGGGCGGGCAGCCCCAGCATTTT.